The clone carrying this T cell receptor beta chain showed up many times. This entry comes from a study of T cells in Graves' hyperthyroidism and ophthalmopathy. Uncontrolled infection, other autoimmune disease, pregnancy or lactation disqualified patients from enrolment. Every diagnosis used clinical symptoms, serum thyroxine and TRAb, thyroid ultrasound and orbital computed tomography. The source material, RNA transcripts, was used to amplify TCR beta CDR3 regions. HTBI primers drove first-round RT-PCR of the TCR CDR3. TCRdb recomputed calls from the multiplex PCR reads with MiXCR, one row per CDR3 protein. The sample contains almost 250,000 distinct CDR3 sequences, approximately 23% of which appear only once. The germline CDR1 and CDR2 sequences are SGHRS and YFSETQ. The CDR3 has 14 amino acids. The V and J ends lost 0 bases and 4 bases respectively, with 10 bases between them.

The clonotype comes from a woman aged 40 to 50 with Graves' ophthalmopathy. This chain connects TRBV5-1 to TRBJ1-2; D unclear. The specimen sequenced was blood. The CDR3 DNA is TGCGCCAGCAGCTTGGACGCGTCCATCTATGGCTACACCTTC. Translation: CASSLDASIYGYTF.